The clone carrying this TCR beta chain was seen more than once but under ten times. This entry belongs to a study of T cell responses to AZD1222 COVID-19 vaccine. J was trimmed by 7 bases and V by 1 base; bases with no gene match: 12. The CDR3 contains 17 residues. The germline CDR1 and CDR2 sequences are SGHTA and FQGTGA. Assay used: immunoSEQ multiplex PCR; TCRdb lists only in-frame clones, some missing. The table has 200,000 to 250,000 clones, 93% seen once. The clonotype originates from an adult in good health. Sequencing was performed on peripheral blood, taken on day 0 of MenACWY control vaccination. The chain joins TRBV7-3 to TRBJ2-2; 7 nucleotides line up with TRBD2. The CDR3 nucleotides read TGTGCCAGCAGCTTAAAGTCGCGGGGGATTATTGGCGGGGAGCTGTTTTTT. Its protein product is CASSLKSRGIIGGELFF.